The 5 T cell receptor beta chains in this list originate from one sample, sequenced in a study of T cells expressing NK-cell markers. TCRdb reanalyzed the 5' RACE reads, giving one entry per CDR3 protein sequence and no DNA. The sample totals about 160,000 distinct CDR3 sequences. Sequencing was carried out using blood T cells: a sorted CD56 or NKG2C T cell subset, CD4+ or CD8+ T cells, or bulk PBMC T cells (not recorded which). Receptor source: a woman aged 18 to 75 in good health.

The chain couples TRBV10-3 to TRBJ1-4; TCRdb indicates TRBD1, and absent DNA this call remains unverified. Germline loops: CDR1 ENHRY, CDR2 SYGVKD. This CDR3 has 15 residues. CDR3 region: CAISEQGQGNEKLFF.

This chain joins TRBV5-1 and TRBJ2-3; TCRdb outputs TRBD2, but without DNA this stays unchecked. Germline V gene data show CDR1 as SGHRS and CDR2 as YFSETQ. There are 15 residues in the CDR3. CDR3 protein: CASCPAPGGLDTQYF.

The CDR3 loop reads CASSVGAQANTGELFF. The chain recombines TRBV9 with TRBJ2-2. Germline V gives CDR1 SGDLS, CDR2 YYNGEE. The CDR3 runs 16 residues. The variable domain in full, with the rest retrieved from reference TRBV9 and TRBJ2-2, is DSGVTQTPKHLITATGQRVTLRCSPRSGDLSVYWYQQSLDQGLQFLIQYYNGEERAKGNILERFSAQQFPDLHSELNLSSLELGDSALYFCASSVGAQANTGELFFGEGSRLTVL.

This rearrangement joins TRBV27 to TRBJ1-1. The CDR3 extends over 15 amino acids. Germline loops: CDR1 MNHEY, CDR2 SMNVEV (reference sequence). The CDR3 protein is CASSSTTGKRTEAFF.

The V gene is TRBV20-1, the J gene TRBJ1-1; TCRdb lists TRBD1, though no DNA is available to test this call. Germline CDR1 reads DFQATT; CDR2 reads SNEGSKA (reference sequence). This CDR3 contains 14 residues. CDR3: CSARALGGNTEAFF.